This TCR beta chain was sequenced during a study of identifying expanded T cells in peripheral blood. Study findings and constraints: Around 1.2 clones differed between technical replicates, versus about 17 and 20 over time. Across healthy donors, higher total template counts meant significantly greater approximately two-week count variance.

On this clone itself: Its antigen remains unknown.

During the collection period, no donor immune events like infections were recorded. Produced via immunoSEQ multiplex PCR; TCRdb's table is partial and in-frame only. The sample contains roughly 130,000 clones, less than 90% of which appear only once. Sequenced: blood. This TCR was sampled from a person aged 18-70 years in good health.

The CDR3 sequence is CASSPRGSGRGPQFF. CDR3 nucleotides: TGTGCCAGCAGCCCGCGGGGGAGCGGGAGAGGACCGCAGTTCTTC. This sequence joins TRBV7-9 and TRBJ2-1, with 8 bases lining up with TRBD2. The CDR3 is 15 residues long. Trimming cost V 5 bases and J 12 bases; bases outside gene matches: 15. Germline CDR1 reads SEHNR; CDR2 reads FQNEAQ (reference sequence).